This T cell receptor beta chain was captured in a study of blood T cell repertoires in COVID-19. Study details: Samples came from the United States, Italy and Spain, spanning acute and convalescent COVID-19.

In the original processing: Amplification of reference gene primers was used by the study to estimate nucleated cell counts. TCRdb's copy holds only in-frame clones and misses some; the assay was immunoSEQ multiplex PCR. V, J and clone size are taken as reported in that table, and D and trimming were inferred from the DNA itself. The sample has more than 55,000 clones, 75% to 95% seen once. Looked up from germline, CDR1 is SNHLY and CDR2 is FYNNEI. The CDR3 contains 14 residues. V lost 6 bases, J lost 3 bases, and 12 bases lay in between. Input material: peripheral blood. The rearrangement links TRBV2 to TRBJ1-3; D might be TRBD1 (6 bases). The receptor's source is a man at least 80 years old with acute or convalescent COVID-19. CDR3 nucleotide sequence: TGTGCCAGCAGCAAACAGGGCAATGGAAACACCATATATTTT. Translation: CASSKQGNGNTIYF. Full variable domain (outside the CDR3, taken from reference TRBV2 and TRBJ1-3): EPEVTQTPSHQVTQMGQEVILRCVPISNHLYFYWYRQILGQKVEFLVSFYNNEISEKSEIFDDQFSVERPDGSNFTLKIRSTKLEDSAMYFCASSKQGNGNTIYFGEGSWLTVV.